Listed below are T cell receptor beta chains from one sample, sequenced in a study of Ad26.COV2.S vaccination and SARS-CoV-2 variants. TCRdb's table, derived via immunoSEQ multiplex PCR, lists solely in-frame clones and lacks some. The sample includes more than 300,000 clones, roughly nine tenths of them seen just once. This specimen was peripheral blood, taken in a trial of Ad26.COV2.S vaccine versus placebo. Receptor source: a person between 18 and 65 years old who received the Ad26.COV2.S COVID-19 vaccine or a placebo. Each CDR3 is given with its conserved first and last residue. The D gene is left open where the match is weak. The size entry is marked missing in some rows and otherwise reads once, few, many or a size class.

abundance	d_gene	v_gene	j_gene	CDR3aa	CDR3nt
.	TRBD1	TRBV18	TRBJ1-2	CASSPRPGQAYGYTF	TGTGCCAGCTCACCACGACCGGGACAGGCCTATGGCTACACCTTC
.	.	TRBV7-8	TRBJ2-7	CASSLVAGNGYEQYF	TGTGCCAGCAGCTTAGTCGCAGGGAACGGCTACGAGCAGTACTTC
once	TRBD2	TRBV24-1	TRBJ2-5	CATSEGTSGPTQETQYF	TGTGCCACCAGTGAAGGGACTAGCGGGCCTACCCAAGAGACCCAGTACTTC
once	.	TRBV6-5	TRBJ2-5	CASSYSWGELLETQYF	TGTGCCAGCAGTTACTCCTGGGGGGAGCTTCTGGAGACCCAGTACTTC
.	.	TRBV18	TRBJ1-6	CASSPGQGNSPLHF	TGTGCCAGCTCACCAGGGCAGGGTAATTCACCCCTCCACTTT
.	TRBD1	TRBV5-1	TRBJ2-4	CASSPTTGIAKNIQYF	TGCGCCAGCAGCCCCACGACAGGGATAGCCAAAAACATTCAGTACTTC
.	.	TRBV7-2	TRBJ1-6	CASSLNQGGSNSPLHF	TGTGCCAGCAGCTTAAATCAGGGTGGGAGTAATTCACCCCTCCACTTT
.	.	TRBV7-9	TRBJ2-2	CASSPPPAATGELFF	TGTGCCAGCAGCCCCCCGCCGGCGGCCACCGGGGAGCTGTTTTTT
.	TRBD2	TRBV12-5	TRBJ2-2	CASGLVPSPGLSRRELFF	TGTGCTAGTGGTTTGGTACCATCGCCGGGACTATCTAGACGGGAGCTGTTTTTT
.	.	TRBV3-1/TRBV3-2	TRBJ1-3	CASSQVWGGSTSGNTIYF	TGTGCCAGCAGCCAAGTCTGGGGAGGTAGCACATCTGGAAACACCATATATTTT
.	.	TRBV29-1	TRBJ2-3	CSVRQDSTDTQYF	TGCAGCGTTCGACAGGATAGCACAGATACGCAGTATTTT
.	TRBD2	TRBV9	TRBJ2-1	CASSVGSSGRANEQFF	TGTGCCAGCAGCGTAGGTTCTAGCGGGAGGGCCAATGAGCAGTTCTTC
.	.	TRBV4-3	TRBJ2-3	CASSLDPSTDTQYF	TGCGCCAGCAGCCTGGACCCTAGCACAGATACGCAGTATTTT
.	.	TRBV10-3	TRBJ1-3	CAISGPMVSGNTIYF	TGTGCCATCAGTGGACCGATGGTCTCTGGAAACACCATATATTTT
once	.	TRBV7-8	TRBJ1-4	CASSYAPGATNEKLFF	TGTGCCAGCAGCTATGCCCCAGGGGCAACTAATGAAAAACTGTTTTTT
.	.	TRBV29-1	TRBJ1-4	CSVSPRVGEKLFF	TGCAGCGTTTCCCCAAGAGTCGGGGAAAAACTGTTTTTT
.	.	TRBV19	TRBJ1-2	CASSIGVQPTNYGYTF	TGTGCCAGTAGTATAGGAGTTCAGCCCACCAACTATGGCTACACCTTC